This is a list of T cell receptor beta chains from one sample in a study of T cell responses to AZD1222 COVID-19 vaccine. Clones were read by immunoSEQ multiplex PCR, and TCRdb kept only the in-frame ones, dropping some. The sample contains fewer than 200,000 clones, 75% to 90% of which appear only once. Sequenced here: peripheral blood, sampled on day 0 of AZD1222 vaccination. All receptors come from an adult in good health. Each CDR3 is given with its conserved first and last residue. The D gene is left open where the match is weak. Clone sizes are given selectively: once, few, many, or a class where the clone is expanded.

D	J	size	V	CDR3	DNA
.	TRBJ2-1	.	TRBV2	CASSEQGPSYNEQFF	TGTGCCAGCAGTGAGCAGGGGCCTTCCTACAATGAGCAGTTCTTC
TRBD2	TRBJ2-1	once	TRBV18	CATGASGYNEQFF	TGTGCCACTGGGGCTAGCGGATACAATGAGCAGTTCTTC
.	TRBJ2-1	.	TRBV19	CASSIRRQGSISGYNEQFF	TGTGCCAGTAGTATAAGGCGGCAGGGGAGTATTAGCGGCTACAATGAGCAGTTCTTC
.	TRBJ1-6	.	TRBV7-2	CASSQTRVGSPLHF	TGTGCCAGCAGCCAGACTAGAGTAGGATCACCCCTCCACTTT
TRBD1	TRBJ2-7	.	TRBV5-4	CASSSRQGVTDEQYF	TGTGCCAGCAGCTCCCGACAGGGGGTAACGGACGAGCAGTACTTC
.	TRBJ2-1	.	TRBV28	CASSLATLSYNEQFF	TGTGCCAGCAGTTTGGCTACCCTCTCCTACAATGAGCAGTTCTTC
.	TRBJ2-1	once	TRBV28	CAGSQGSYNEQFF	TGTGCCGGGTCCCAGGGCTCCTACAATGAGCAGTTCTTC
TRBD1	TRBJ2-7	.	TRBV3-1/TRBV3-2	CASSPMGQTLHEQYF	TGTGCCAGCAGCCCCATGGGACAGACTCTCCACGAGCAGTACTTC
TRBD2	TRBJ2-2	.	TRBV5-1	CASSLGSGTSYTGELFF	TGCGCCAGCAGTTTGGGATCCGGGACTAGCTACACCGGGGAGCTGTTTTTT
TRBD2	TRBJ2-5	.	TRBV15	CATSRGEGPQETQYF	TGTGCCACCAGCAGAGGGGAGGGACCCCAAGAGACCCAGTACTTC
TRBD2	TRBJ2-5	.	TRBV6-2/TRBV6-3	CASSYSFRLAGETQYF	TGTGCCAGCAGTTACTCGTTCCGGCTAGCGGGAGAGACCCAGTACTTC
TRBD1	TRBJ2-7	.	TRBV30	CAWKYGTGSHEQYF	TGTGCCTGGAAGTACGGGACAGGGTCCCACGAGCAGTACTTC
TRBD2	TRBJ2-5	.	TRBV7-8	CASSPRTSGTLNYF	TGTGCCAGCAGCCCCAGGACTAGCGGGACCCTAAACTACTTC
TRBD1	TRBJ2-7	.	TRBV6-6	CASMDRGGGEQYF	TGTGCCAGCATGGACAGGGGAGGAGGGGAGCAGTACTTC
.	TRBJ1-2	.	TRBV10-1	CASSGRRGAAGYTF	TGCGCCAGCAGTGGGAGGAGGGGGGCGGCTGGCTACACCTTC
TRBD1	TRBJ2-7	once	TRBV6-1	CASSEVTGRSGEQYF	TGTGCCAGCAGTGAAGTGACAGGGAGATCTGGCGAGCAGTACTTC
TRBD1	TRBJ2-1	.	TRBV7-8	CASSKSAGQGHNEQFF	TGTGCCAGCAGCAAAAGCGCGGGACAGGGTCACAATGAGCAGTTCTTC
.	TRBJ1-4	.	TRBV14	CASRLIGQANEKLFF	TGTGCCAGCAGGCTTATAGGACAAGCTAATGAAAAACTGTTTTTT
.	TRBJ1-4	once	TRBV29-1	CSVEDLGSYNEKLFF	TGCAGCGTTGAAGATCTTGGCAGCTACAATGAAAAACTGTTTTTT
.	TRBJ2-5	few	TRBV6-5	CASTRDAAGTQYF	TGTGCCAGCACGAGGGATGCCGCTGGGACCCAGTACTTC
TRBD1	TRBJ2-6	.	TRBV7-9	CASGFPPGQGASGANVLTF	TGTGCCAGCGGTTTCCCACCGGGACAGGGTGCTTCTGGGGCCAACGTCCTGACTTTC
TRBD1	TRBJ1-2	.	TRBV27	CASSLWTGDGYTF	TGTGCCAGCAGTTTATGGACAGGGGATGGCTACACCTTC
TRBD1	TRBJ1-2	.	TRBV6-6	CASSYQGGVGYTF	TGTGCCAGCAGTTATCAGGGGGGCGTTGGCTACACCTTC
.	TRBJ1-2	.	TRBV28	CASSGPTYGYTF	TGTGCCAGCAGCGGACCGACCTATGGCTACACCTTC
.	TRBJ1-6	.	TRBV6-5	CASRVEKETPLHF	TGTGCCAGCAGAGTCGAGAAGGAGACACCCCTCCACTTT
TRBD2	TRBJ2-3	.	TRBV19	CASSIRTSGRTDTQYF	TGTGCCAGTAGTATTCGGACTAGCGGACGCACAGATACGCAGTATTTT
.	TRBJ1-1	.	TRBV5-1	CASSLAPANTEAFF	TGCGCCAGCAGCTTGGCCCCCGCGAACACTGAAGCTTTCTTT
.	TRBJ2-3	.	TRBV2	CASSVRYRASDTQYF	TGTGCCAGCAGTGTGCGGTACAGGGCTTCTGATACGCAGTATTTT
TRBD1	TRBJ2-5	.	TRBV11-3	CASSLGLDRGRETQYF	TGTGCCAGCAGCTTAGGACTGGACAGGGGGCGAGAGACCCAGTACTTC
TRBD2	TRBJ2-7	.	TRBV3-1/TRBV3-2	CASSHPERGGLHEQYF	TGTGCCAGCAGCCACCCAGAGCGGGGGGGTCTCCACGAGCAGTACTTC
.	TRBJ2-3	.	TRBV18	CASSPQQGADTQYF	TGTGCCAGCTCACCACAGCAGGGTGCAGATACGCAGTATTTT
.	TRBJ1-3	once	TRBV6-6	CASSNRVDGNTIYF	TGTGCCAGCAGTAACAGGGTGGACGGAAACACCATATATTTT
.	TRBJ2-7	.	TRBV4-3	CASSQGPRWLAYEQYF	TGCGCCAGCAGCCAAGGACCGCGGTGGTTGGCCTACGAGCAGTACTTC
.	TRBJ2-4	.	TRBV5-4	CASSAGGGVRKNIQYF	TGTGCCAGCAGCGCGGGTGGAGGGGTTCGGAAAAACATTCAGTACTTC
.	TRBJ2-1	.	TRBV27	CASSLSYSSYNEQFF	TGTGCCAGCAGTTTATCTTACAGCTCCTACAATGAGCAGTTCTTC
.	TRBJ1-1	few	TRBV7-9	CASSSRSLGTEAFF	TGTGCCAGCAGCTCCCGTTCCCTGGGGACTGAAGCTTTCTTT
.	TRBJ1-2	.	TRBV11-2	CASSSDRSRLNYGYTF	TGTGCCAGCAGCTCCGACAGGTCTCGCCTTAACTATGGCTACACCTTC
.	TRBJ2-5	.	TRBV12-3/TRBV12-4	CASSLGTQKTQYF	TGTGCCAGCAGTTTAGGGACACAAAAGACCCAGTACTTC
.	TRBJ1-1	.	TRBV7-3	CASSLGGRRSGTEAFF	TGTGCCAGCAGCTTAGGTGGGCGCCGGTCGGGAACTGAAGCTTTCTTT
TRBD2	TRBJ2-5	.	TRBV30	CAWSGGAGGPRETQYF	TGTGCCTGGAGTGGGGGAGCGGGAGGGCCTCGGGAGACCCAGTACTTC
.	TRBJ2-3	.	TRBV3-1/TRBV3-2	CASSRAGSTDTQYF	TGTGCCAGCAGCCGGGCGGGGAGCACAGATACGCAGTATTTT
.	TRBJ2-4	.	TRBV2	CASSLSGGAKNIQYF	TGTGCCAGCAGTCTAAGCGGCGGAGCCAAAAACATTCAGTACTTC
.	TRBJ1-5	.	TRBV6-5	CASSYSGHSNQPQHF	TGTGCCAGCAGTTACTCGGGACACAGCAATCAGCCCCAGCATTTT
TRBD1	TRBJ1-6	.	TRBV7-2	CASSSRQGVNSPLHF	TGTGCCAGCAGCTCGAGACAGGGCGTTAATTCACCCCTCCACTTT
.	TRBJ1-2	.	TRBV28	CASSLREGLGYTF	TGTGCCAGCAGTTTAAGGGAGGGGCTCGGCTACACCTTC
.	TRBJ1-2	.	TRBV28	CASSLRRRVYGYTF	TGTGCCAGCAGTTTACGGAGACGAGTCTATGGCTACACCTTC
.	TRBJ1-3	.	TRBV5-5	CASSSQSARASGNTIYF	TGTGCCAGCAGTTCTCAGTCAGCCAGGGCCTCTGGAAACACCATATATTTT
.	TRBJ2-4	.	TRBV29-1	CSVDREGGNIQYF	TGCAGCGTTGATAGGGAGGGGGGAAACATTCAGTACTTC
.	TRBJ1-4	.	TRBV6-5	CASSYKPRTVNEKLFF	TGTGCCAGCAGTTACAAGCCCCGGACAGTTAATGAAAAACTGTTTTTT
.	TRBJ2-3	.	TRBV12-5	CASGLVPGDTQYF	TGTGCTAGTGGTTTGGTACCTGGTGATACGCAGTATTTT
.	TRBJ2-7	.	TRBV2	CASVRPLTPLNRDILSREQYF	TGTGCCAGCGTAAGACCTCTCACTCCTTTGAACAGGGACATCCTCTCGAGGGAGCAGTACTTC
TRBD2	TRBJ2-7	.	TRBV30	CAWSVPRGRLAGGRRNYEQYF	TGTGCCTGGAGTGTACCCCGGGGGCGACTAGCGGGAGGACGACGTAACTACGAGCAGTACTTC
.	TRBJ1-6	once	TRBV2	CASSQQGGQLNSPLHF	TGTGCCAGCAGTCAACAGGGCGGACAGCTTAATTCACCCCTCCACTTT
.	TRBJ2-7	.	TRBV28	CASSLTGYEQYF	TGTGCCAGCAGTCTCACAGGGTACGAGCAGTACTTC
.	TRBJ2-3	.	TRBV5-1	CASSLVLGSTDTQYF	TGCGCCAGCAGCTTGGTTTTGGGTAGCACAGATACGCAGTATTTT
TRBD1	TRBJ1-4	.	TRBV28	CASGTASNEKLFF	TGTGCCAGTGGGACAGCTTCTAATGAAAAACTGTTTTTT
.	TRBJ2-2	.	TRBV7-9	CASSPGGSELFF	TGTGCCAGCAGCCCAGGGGGGTCGGAGCTGTTTTTT
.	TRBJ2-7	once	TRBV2	CASSDGAVGHEQYF	TGTGCCAGCAGTGACGGGGCCGTGGGCCACGAGCAGTACTTC
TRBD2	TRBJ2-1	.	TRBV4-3	CASSQEGLADYNEQFF	TGCGCCAGCAGCCAAGAGGGTCTAGCGGACTACAATGAGCAGTTCTTC
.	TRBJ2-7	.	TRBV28	CASSGFYEQYF	TGTGCCAGCAGCGGTTTTTACGAGCAGTACTTC